This T cell receptor (beta chain) came from a study of blood T cell repertoires in COVID-19. Study-level background: Sites across the United States, Italy and Spain contributed samples from acute and convalescent COVID-19. The analysed material was cDNA or gDNA that came from T cells, B-cell-depleted T cells, or PBMCs.

With V trimmed by 7 bases and J by 4 bases, 12 bases remained unmatched. The CDR3 length is 16 residues. Germline V CDR1 and CDR2: SGHVS, FNYEAQ. Source study methods: Estimation of nucleated cell counts relied on the amplification of reference gene primers. The data were produced by immunoSEQ multiplex PCR, yet TCRdb's version contains in-frame clones alone and is incomplete. The V and J calls and the clone size are those of that table, but D and trimming were determined from the DNA. The sample contains 200,000 to 300,000 clones, roughly four fifths of which appear only once. Sequences were obtained from peripheral blood. The receptor was derived from a woman aged 70-85 years with acute or convalescent COVID-19. The genes are TRBV7-6 and TRBJ2-5; the match to TRBD1 covers 10 bases. CDR3 coding DNA: TGTGCCAGCATCCTCTGGGGGACAGGGGTCGGAGAGACCCAGTACTTC. Its protein product is CASILWGTGVGETQYF.